This TCR beta chain originates from a study of blood T cell repertoires in COVID-19. Across the whole study: Samples of COVID-19 (acute and convalescent) were obtained from the United States, Italy and Spain. PBMCs, B-cell-depleted T cells, or T cells provided the cDNA or gDNA that made up the material.

In the original analysis: Cell counts per sample came from amplifying reference gene primers. Produced via immunoSEQ multiplex PCR; TCRdb's table is partial and in-frame only. V and J calls and clone size are given by that table; D and trimming were obtained from the DNA. Of fewer than 250,000 clones listed, about four fifths are singletons. The TCR originated in a woman aged 40 to 49 with active or convalescent COVID-19. Sequenced input: peripheral blood.

The CDR3 reads CASSVSEPGQGNEKLFF. The CDR3, as DNA: TGCGCCAGCAGCGTATCCGAACCGGGACAGGGGAATGAAAAACTGTTTTTT. This chain links TRBV5-1 with TRBJ1-4, with TRBD1 matching 10 bases. Trimming removed 4 bases from V and 5 bases from J; junction bases left unmatched: 11. This CDR3 is built from 17 residues. CDR1 SGHRS and CDR2 YFSETQ come from the germline V gene.